What follows are 24 T cell receptor beta chains derived from one specimen sequenced in a study of T cell repertoires in cytomegalovirus infection (dated by TCRdb to about 2019). Sequenced using an Illumina HiSeq 1500. The raw public reads went through TCRdb reprocessing: fastp at Q25, MiXCR clone calling, in-frame beta chains kept. Every CDR3 protein is listed once, alongside the most common genes and DNA of its rows. The sample includes 200,000 to 300,000 distinct CDR3 sequences, with over 9% observed a single time. The ten biggest clones cover 1.6% of the sample. The material sequenced was PBMCs. The receptors come from a human donor in good health (CMV status not recorded). Some clones in this sample may be carry-over from other donors' samples.

This clonotype was counted many times. The rearrangement uses TRBV7-2 and TRBJ2-7; 8 bases are a match to TRBD2. CDR1 and CDR2 from the germline V gene are SGHTA and FQGNSA. Trimming took 5 bases from V and 2 from J; bases not matched to a gene: 8. This CDR3 contains 15 residues. The DNA for the CDR3 is TGTGCCAGCAGCCAGGGGACTAGTTTAACCTACGAGCAGTACTTC. It encodes CASSQGTSLTYEQYF.

This clonotype occurred many times. V is TRBV10-3 and J is TRBJ1-5; 9 nucleotides line up with TRBD1. The CDR3 loop spans 14 amino acids. Losses at the gene ends were 7 bases for V and 4 bases for J; bases not matched to a gene: 5. The germline CDR1 and CDR2 sequences are ENHRY and SYGVKD. Here the CDR3 reads CAIKAGTGNQPQHF. The CDR3 coding sequence is TGTGCCATCAAAGCCGGGACAGGGAATCAGCCCCAGCATTTT.

This clonotype was detected a few times. The chain couples TRBV4-1 to TRBJ2-4; tentatively, D is TRBD2 (5 bases). Germline loops: CDR1 MGHRA, CDR2 YSYEKL. CDR3 length: 12 residues. The V end lost 0 bases, the J end lost 9 bases, and 6 bases lay between the germline ends. The CDR3 DNA is TGCGCCAGCAGCCAAGATCGGGGCATTCAGTACTTC. It is translated as CASSQDRGIQYF.

The table lists this clonotype with many counts. The genes are TRBV7-3 and TRBJ2-2, with 7 bases lining up with TRBD1. The CDR3 totals 16 residues. J gave up 0 bases and V 4 bases, and 5 bases lay outside the gene matches. Germline V gives CDR1 SGHTA, CDR2 FQGTGA. The CDR3: CASSSPDRSNTGELFF. The CDR3 DNA sequence: TGTGCCAGCAGCTCCCCGGACAGGTCGAACACCGGGGAGCTGTTTTTT.

This clonotype was found many times. The chain is built from TRBV7-3 and TRBJ2-3, with D possibly TRBD1 on 6 matching bases. Trimming removed 5 bases from V and 10 bases from J, with 22 bases in between. Germline V gene data show CDR1 as SGHTA and CDR2 as FQGTGA. This CDR3 spans 15 amino acids. The CDR3 DNA reads TGTGCCAGCAGCCTGTGGCCGTCTGTAGGGGGAGCGCAGTATTTT. It yields the protein CASSLWPSVGGAQYF.

A few counts support this clonotype. The V call is TRBV5-1, the J call TRBJ1-6, with a tentative D call TRBD1 (6 bases). In germline, CDR1 is SGHRS, CDR2 YFSETQ. The V and J ends lost 0 bases and 6 bases respectively, with 16 bases between them. The CDR3 has 17 residues. Here the CDR3 DNA reads TGCGCCAGCAGCTTGGTCGGCAGGGGATTAAGTAATTCACCCCTCCACTTT. Translated: CASSLVGRGLSNSPLHF.

DNA for the CDR3: TGTGCCAGCAGAGACCCCTACGAGCAGTACTTC. Its protein is CASRDPYEQYF. The V gene is TRBV6-2 or TRBV6-3, the J gene TRBJ2-7; D unclear. V was cut by 6 bases and J by 2 bases, with 5 bases left in between. Germline values: CDR1 MNHEY, CDR2 SVGEGT. CDR3 length: 11 residues.

In its sample, this clonotype was seen many times. The chain links TRBV7-2 to TRBJ2-3, with a tentative D call TRBD2 (7 bases). From germline, CDR1 is SGHTA and CDR2 FQGNSA. Trimming took 3 bases from V and 0 from J, leaving 10 bases between them. The CDR3 is 15 amino acids. The DNA of the CDR3 is TGTGCCAGCAGCTTGAGGGGGGGAAGCACAGATACGCAGTATTTT. Translation gives CASSLRGGSTDTQYF.

The rearrangement uses TRBV19 and TRBJ2-1; 12 bases map to TRBD2. The trim removed 6 bases at V and 5 bases at J, leaving 2 bases unmatched. The germline V gene encodes CDR1 LNHDA and CDR2 SQIVND (reference sequence). The CDR3 contains 14 residues. This CDR3 reads CASRTSGRHNEQFF. Here the CDR3 DNA reads TGTGCCAGTAGGACTAGCGGGAGACACAATGAGCAGTTCTTC. Based on the CDR3 plus reference TRBV19 and TRBJ2-1, the full variable domain is DGGITQSPKYLFRKEGQNVTLSCEQNLNHDAMYWYRQDPGQGLRLIYYSQIVNDFQKGDIAEGYSVSREKKESFPLTVTSAQKNPTAFYLCASRTSGRHNEQFFGPGTRLTVL.

CDR3 nucleotides: TGCGCCAGCAGCTTGGAGGCGGCGGGGACCCTAGATAATGAAAAACTGTTTTTT. This sequence encodes CASSLEAAGTLDNEKLFF. The chain employs TRBV5-1 and TRBJ1-4, with D perhaps TRBD1 (5 bases). The CDR3 totals 18 residues. Trimming removed 0 bases from V and 4 bases from J, with 19 bases in between. Looked up from germline, CDR1 is SGHRS and CDR2 is YFSETQ.

This clonotype was counted ten times or more. The chain is built from TRBV19 and TRBJ1-5, with D perhaps matching TRBD1 (6 bases). The CDR3 consists of 14 residues. V was cut by 7 bases and J by 2 bases, with 12 bases left in between. Germline-derived CDR1 and CDR2 are LNHDA and SQIVND (reference sequence). This CDR3 reads CASTNRVGNQPQHF. The CDR3 nucleotides are TGTGCCAGTACCAACAGGGTAGGCAATCAGCCCCAGCATTTT. The variable domain in full, with the rest retrieved from reference TRBV19 and TRBJ1-5, is DGGITQSPKYLFRKEGQNVTLSCEQNLNHDAMYWYRQDPGQGLRLIYYSQIVNDFQKGDIAEGYSVSREKKESFPLTVTSAQKNPTAFYLCASTNRVGNQPQHFGDGTRLSIL.

This clonotype was counted at least ten times. The chain uses TRBV7-8 and TRBJ2-5, with D uncertain. CDR3 length: 15 amino acids. Trimming took 5 bases from V and 3 from J, leaving 16 bases between them. CDR1 and CDR2 (germline): SGHVS, FQNEAQ. CDR3 nucleotide sequence: TGTGCCAGCAGCCGCCTCCCCAGCCTAAAAGAGACCCAGTACTTC. Translated, it gives CASSRLPSLKETQYF.

J is TRBJ2-2 and V is TRBV6-2 or TRBV6-3; D possibly corresponds to TRBD2 (6 bases). Looked up from germline, CDR1 is MNHEY and CDR2 is SVGEGT. The CDR3 is made up of 16 amino acids. With 1 base removed from V and 1 base from J, the gap between germline ends came to 10 bases. DNA for the CDR3: TGTGCCAGCAGTTACTTCGGGGGAGAGAACACCGGGGAGCTGTTTTTT. This sequence encodes CASSYFGGENTGELFF.

This clonotype was detected many times. The chain has TRBV11-1 and TRBJ1-5; TRBD1 aligns across 10 bases. The germline V gene encodes CDR1 SGHAT and CDR2 FQDESV (reference sequence). The V and J ends lost 3 bases and 7 bases, in that order; junction bases with no gene match: 6. This CDR3 contains 15 residues. The CDR3 sequence is CASSFGTGVGQPQHF. The CDR3 DNA reads TGTGCCAGCAGCTTCGGGACAGGGGTCGGACAGCCCCAGCATTTT.

The chain employs TRBV6-5 and TRBJ1-1; no definite D call. Deletions cut 6 bases from V and 1 base from J, with 15 bases between. The CDR3 length is 15 residues. The germline gives CDR1 MNHEY, CDR2 SVGAGI. The CDR3 loop reads CASRLRPLPNTEAFF. Written as DNA, the CDR3 is TGTGCCAGCAGACTCCGACCCCTACCGAACACTGAAGCTTTCTTT.

This clonotype appeared a few times. The gene calls are TRBV9 and TRBJ2-5; TRBD1 agrees at 7 bases. V trimming: 0 bases; J trimming: 5 bases; junction bases outside the gene matches: 4. Per germline, CDR1 SGDLS and CDR2 YYNGEE. The CDR3 runs 14 residues. The CDR3 DNA is TGTGCCAGCAGCGTAGGTAGGGGGCGGGAGACCCAGTACTTC. Amino acids: CASSVGRGRETQYF.

This clonotype was observed at least ten times. The chain carries TRBV7-3 and TRBJ2-3; 7 positions match TRBD1. This CDR3 has 14 residues. V trimming: 5 bases; J trimming: 1 base; junction bases outside the gene matches: 3. The germline gives CDR1 SGHTA, CDR2 FQGTGA. The CDR3 loop is CASSAGTGTDTQYF. As DNA, the CDR3 is TGTGCCAGCAGCGCCGGGACAGGCACAGATACGCAGTATTTT.

CDR3 DNA sequence: TGTGCCAGCAGCTTCGGGGGCACCATATATTTT. Residues: CASSFGGTIYF. The chain combines TRBV3-1 with TRBJ1-3; TRBD1 is a possible D gene (5 bases). CDR1 and CDR2 (germline): LGHDT, YNNKEL (reference sequence). The CDR3 loop spans 11 amino acids. V was cut by 5 bases and J by 9 bases, with 8 bases left in between.

The chain recombines TRBV5-1 with TRBJ1-3, with 9 bases aligning to TRBD1. The CDR3 contains 20 residues. Trimming took 0 bases from V and 0 from J; bases not matched to a gene: 13. Germline V gene lookup returns CDR1 SGHRS and CDR2 YFSETQ. The CDR3 nucleotides are TGCGCCAGCAGCTTGGGATCCGGGACAGGGCTGACTAGCTCTGGAAACACCATATATTTT. Translated: CASSLGSGTGLTSSGNTIYF.

In DNA, the CDR3 is TGTGCCAGCACCCCTTACCGGGATGCTGAAGCTTTCTTT. Translating it yields CASTPYRDAEAFF. The chain joins TRBV6-5 to TRBJ1-1; D not certain. The CDR3 length is 13 residues. V was shortened by 7 bases and J by 6 bases, with 15 bases between the two germline ends. Germline loops: CDR1 MNHEY, CDR2 SVGAGI.

This clonotype occurred many times. V and J are TRBV7-2 and TRBJ2-5; 8 nucleotides line up with TRBD1. CDR1 is SGHTA and CDR2 is FQGNSA in the germline V gene. The ends lost 5 bases at V and 5 bases at J; junction bases unmatched: 10. The CDR3 contains 15 residues. CDR3 in DNA: TGTGCCAGCAGCCGAGACAGGGGTCAGACGGAGACCCAGTACTTC. Its protein is CASSRDRGQTETQYF.

This clonotype was counted at least ten times. V usage is TRBV7-2 and J usage is TRBJ2-2; tentatively, D is TRBD2 (5 bases). Trimming pared 2 bases from V and 0 bases from J, leaving 10 bases between. There are 16 residues in the CDR3. Germline V gene data show CDR1 as SGHTA and CDR2 as FQGNSA. The CDR3 loop is CASSLQAVTNTGELFF. CDR3 DNA: TGTGCCAGCAGCTTACAAGCGGTCACGAACACCGGGGAGCTGTTTTTT.

This clonotype has at least ten counts. The rearrangement uses TRBV6-1 and TRBJ1-1, with no clear D. The V end lost 0 bases, the J end lost 3 bases, and 11 bases lay between the germline ends. The CDR3 runs to 15 residues. Germline CDR1 reads MNHNS; CDR2 reads SASEGT. The CDR3 protein is CASSEARRAYTEAFF. The CDR3 bases are TGTGCCAGCAGTGAAGCGCGAAGGGCATACACTGAAGCTTTCTTT.

The table lists this clonotype with many counts. This chain links TRBV29-1 with TRBJ2-7; a possible D gene is TRBD2 (5 bases). The CDR3 consists of 16 residues. Germline values: CDR1 SQVTM, CDR2 ANQGSEA. The V end lost 0 bases, the J end lost 5 bases, and 20 bases lay between the germline ends. The CDR3, as DNA: TGCAGCGTTGAAGAAGTTGCTACCACCGGAGGAAACGAGCAGTACTTC. Translated: CSVEEVATTGGNEQYF.